The present TCR beta chain was sequenced within a study of cytomegalovirus exposure and HLA in healthy donors. The CDR3 has 14 residues. V gave up 5 bases and J gave up 4 bases; unmatched junction bases: 7. Germline V gene data show CDR1 as SGHTA and CDR2 as FQGTGA. Primers for the PCR totalled 60 Vbeta and 13 Jbeta. This table comes from immunoSEQ multiplex PCR, and its TCRdb copy is limited to in-frame clones, with some not included. This listing includes some 39,000 clones. The gene calls are TRBV7-3 and TRBJ1-2, with 7 bases identical to TRBD1. Sequenced: PBMCs. The TCR was taken from a man aged 30 to 45 in good health and CMV-seronegative. The CDR3 sequence: CASSLKGDSYGYTF. For the CDR3, the DNA is TGTGCCAGCAGCCTCAAAGGGGACAGCTATGGCTACACCTTC.